Each of the 19 T cell receptor beta chains below was sequenced from the same sample in a study of blood T cell repertoires in COVID-19. Profiling relied on immunoSEQ multiplex PCR, and the TCRdb table lists in-frame clones only, not all of them. The sample carries 150,000 to 200,000 clones, 80% to 90% recorded once. The sequencing input was peripheral blood. Receptors were obtained from a human donor in a cohort sampled during active COVID-19.

The chain carries TRBV7-2 and TRBJ2-3, with 12 bases matching TRBD2. J gave up 0 bases and V 2 bases, and 6 bases lay outside the gene matches. The CDR3 has 18 amino acids. Germline CDR1 and CDR2: SGHTA and FQGNSA. The CDR3 DNA follows: TGTGCCAGCAGCTTACGACTAGCGGGGGCCCTAAGCACAGATACGCAGTATTTT. This codes for CASSLRLAGALSTDTQYF.

This chain uses TRBV27 with TRBJ2-7; 8 nucleotides align to TRBD1. This CDR3 is 15 amino acids long. Germline V CDR1 and CDR2: MNHEY, SMNVEV (reference sequence). Trimming at V came to 4 bases and at J to 3 bases, leaving 8 bases not matched to a gene. CDR3 nucleotides: TGTGCCAGCAGTTCGCTCGCAGGGGGCGTCTACGAGCAGTACTTC. It yields the protein CASSSLAGGVYEQYF.

The chain is built from TRBV30 and TRBJ2-7; a possible D gene is TRBD2 (5 bases). From germline, CDR1 is GTSNPN and CDR2 SVGIG (reference sequence). This CDR3 spans 13 amino acids. V gave up 0 bases and J gave up 2 bases, with 8 bases separating them. CDR3 nucleotide sequence: TGTGCCTGGAGTGTCGAGGGTCCCTACGAGCAGTACTTC. This encodes CAWSVEGPYEQYF.

This clone showed up just once. This chain uses TRBV5-5 with TRBJ2-5; no clear D gene. CDR1 is SGHKS and CDR2 is YYEKEE in the germline V gene (reference sequence). V lost 0 bases, J lost 2 bases, and 5 bases lay in between. There are 13 residues in the CDR3. The CDR3 region has the DNA TGTGCCAGCAGCTTGGGTAGACAAGAGACCCAGTACTTC. Its translation: CASSLGRQETQYF.

The genes are TRBV19 and TRBJ1-4; D perhaps matches TRBD1 (5 bases). CDR1 is LNHDA and CDR2 is SQIVND in the germline V gene (reference sequence). Trimming left V 6 bases short and J 7 bases short, with 15 bases between. CDR3 size: 14 residues. The CDR3 coding sequence is TGTGCCAGTAGCTTCGGGGGTCGGAGTGAAAAACTGTTTTTT. This sequence encodes CASSFGGRSEKLFF.

V usage is TRBV7-3 and J usage is TRBJ2-7, with TRBD1 identical over 9 bases. The V gene end was trimmed by 5 bases and the J gene end by 6 bases; junction bases not matched to a gene: 17. This CDR3 region has 17 residues. The germline gives CDR1 SGHTA, CDR2 FQGTGA. In DNA form, the CDR3 reads TGTGCCAGCAGCGGTCCTACTCCGGGACAGGGCCGGGGCGAGCAGTACTTC. Its protein is CASSGPTPGQGRGEQYF.

There are a few counts of this clone. The gene calls are TRBV6-6 and TRBJ1-5; no reliable D call. Germline-derived CDR1 and CDR2 are MNHNY and SVGAGI (reference sequence). Trimming stripped 7 bases from V and 5 bases from J, with 21 bases between. The CDR3 sequence is 16 residues long. The CDR3 DNA reads as TGTGCCAGCACCCCGAGGAAGGCGCCATTGGATCAGCCCCAGCATTTT. Protein sequence: CASTPRKAPLDQPQHF.

This clone was recorded once. The chain is built from TRBV27 and TRBJ2-7; 8 bases line up with TRBD1. Trimming at V came to 8 bases and at J to 2 bases, leaving 11 bases not matched to a gene. The CDR3 has 15 amino acids. Per germline, CDR1 MNHEY and CDR2 SMNVEV (reference sequence). The CDR3 DNA sequence: TGTGCCAGCCGAATTCGGACAGGGCTAACCTACGAGCAGTACTTC. Amino acids: CASRIRTGLTYEQYF.

The rearrangement joins TRBV6-2 or TRBV6-3 to TRBJ1-1, with TRBD1 matching 7 bases. Germline loops: CDR1 MNHEY, CDR2 SVGEGT. This CDR3 spans 13 amino acids. The J segment lost 7 bases and the V segment lost 4 bases, leaving 6 bases of the junction unmatched. The CDR3 sequence is CASSWTGSREAFF. The CDR3 nucleotides are TGTGCCAGCAGTTGGACAGGTTCTCGTGAAGCTTTCTTT.

The rearrangement links TRBV5-1 to TRBJ2-3, with TRBD2 matching over 7 bases. The CDR3 consists of 14 residues. The J segment lost 6 bases and the V segment lost 0 bases, leaving 4 bases of the junction unmatched. Germline V lookup: CDR1 SGHRS, CDR2 YFSETQ. The CDR3 DNA sequence: TGCGCCAGCAGCTTGGCCGGGGGAGGGGATACGCAGTATTTT. Its translation: CASSLAGGGDTQYF.

This chain connects TRBV11-2 to TRBJ1-2, with 7 bases matching TRBD1. The J segment lost 4 bases and the V segment lost 6 bases, leaving 14 bases of the junction unmatched. CDR3 length equals 16 residues. Per germline, CDR1 SGHAT and CDR2 FQNNGV. CDR3 bases: TGTGCCAGCAGGCAAGCCTCAGGGGGACGGTCCTATGGCTACACCTTC. It translates to CASRQASGGRSYGYTF.

The V and J genes are TRBV3-1 (or the pseudogene TRBV3-2) and TRBJ2-2; 7 bases fit TRBD2. From germline, CDR1 is LGHDT and CDR2 YNNKEL (reference sequence). Unmatched junction bases numbered 8, after V lost 6 bases and J lost 1 base. There are 16 residues in the CDR3. CDR3 region: CASRRVSGKNTGELFF. Here the CDR3 DNA reads TGTGCCAGCAGGCGGGTGAGCGGGAAGAACACCGGGGAGCTGTTTTTT.

A single count supports this clone. This chain links TRBV3-1 (or the pseudogene TRBV3-2) with TRBJ2-1; TRBD1 agrees at 8 bases. Per the germline V gene, CDR1 is LGHDT and CDR2 is YNNKEL (reference sequence). Trimming took 4 bases from V and 6 from J; bases not matched to a gene: 5. The CDR3 is 14 amino acids. The CDR3 coding sequence is TGTGCCAGCAGCCTTGAGGACAGGGCCAATGAGCAGTTCTTC. This encodes CASSLEDRANEQFF.

This chain connects TRBV5-1 to TRBJ2-7; TRBD2 matches at 9 bases. The CDR3 spans 14 residues. CDR1 and CDR2 from the germline V gene are SGHRS and YFSETQ. V shed 2 bases, J shed 1 base, and the junction held 1 base outside the gene matches. The CDR3 sequence: CASSFSGGSYEQYF. CDR3 nucleotides: TGCGCCAGCAGCTTCAGCGGGGGGTCCTACGAGCAGTACTTC. The full variable domain, completed using reference TRBV5-1 and TRBJ2-7, is KAGVTQTPRYLIKTRGQQVTLSCSPISGHRSVSWYQQTPGQGLQFLFEYFSETQRNKGNFPGRFSGRQFSNSRSEMNVSTLELGDSALYLCASSFSGGSYEQYFGPGTRLTVT.

The chain has TRBV4-1 and TRBJ1-6; D gene unclear. The germline V gene has CDR1 MGHRA and CDR2 YSYEKL. Trimming left V 5 bases short and J 9 bases short, with 14 bases between. CDR3 length: 14 amino acids. CDR3 coding DNA: TGCGCCAGCAGCAACCTTGCCGAGGGTTCACCCCTCCACTTT. Its translation is CASSNLAEGSPLHF.

This chain uses TRBV7-2 with TRBJ1-1, with 7 bases that match TRBD1. The CDR3 is 12 residues long. In germline, CDR1 is SGHTA, CDR2 FQGNSA. The trim removed 3 bases at V and 11 bases at J, leaving 6 bases unmatched. The CDR3 loop reads CASSFRGSWAFF. In DNA form, the CDR3 reads TGTGCCAGCAGCTTCAGGGGGTCTTGGGCTTTCTTT.

This rearrangement joins TRBV24-1 to TRBJ1-6, with unresolved D. Germline V lookup: CDR1 KGHDR, CDR2 SFDVKD. The CDR3 covers 18 residues. Trimming removed 0 bases at V and 6 bases at J, with 17 bases between. CDR3 nucleotide sequence: TGTGCCACCAGTGATTTGCGTTATCTTTTACATGGTAATTCACCCCTCCACTTT. Protein: CATSDLRYLLHGNSPLHF.

The genes are TRBV7-2 and TRBJ1-5; no clear D. V lost 2 bases, J lost 0 bases, and 5 bases lay in between. The CDR3 length is 14 residues. Germline V gene data show CDR1 as SGHTA and CDR2 as FQGNSA. In nucleotides, the CDR3 is TGTGCCAGCAGCTTAATATATAGCAATCAGCCCCAGCATTTT. Protein: CASSLIYSNQPQHF.

This chain connects TRBV4-2 to TRBJ2-5, with 10 bases that match TRBD2. Germline assignment: CDR1 LGHNA and CDR2 YNFKEQ. The CDR3 is 16 residues long. The junction had 4 bases not matched to a gene; V was cut back by 1 base and J by 2 bases. The CDR3 DNA follows: TGTGCCAGCAGCCAAGCAAGCGGGGGGGGACAAGAGACCCAGTACTTC. This gives the protein CASSQASGGGQETQYF.